The rows below give T cell receptor beta chains drawn from one sample of a study of T cell repertoires in cytomegalovirus infection. Via MiXCR, TCRdb re-called the reads, giving one row per CDR3 protein. The table shows almost 300,000 distinct CDR3 sequences, with 9.6% occurring only once. Source material: PBMCs. The source is a human donor in good health (CMV status not recorded). Some clones in this sample may be carry-over from other donors' samples. Both conserved end residues are part of each CDR3.

V	J	CDR3
TRBV29-1	TRBJ2-7	CSGRDRGLYEQYF
TRBV5-7	TRBJ2-7	CASSPGQDHLSYEQYF
TRBV7-2	TRBJ2-1	CASRSAGNSYNEQFF
TRBV20-1	TRBJ1-1	CSAFQGNHMNTEAFF
TRBV28	TRBJ2-2	CASSLSGFNTGELFF
TRBV7-8	TRBJ2-6	CASNRLAGASSGANVLTF
TRBV18	TRBJ1-2	CASSPPQGYGYTF
TRBV6-6	TRBJ1-1	CASSYRTYIENTEAFF
TRBV7-2	TRBJ2-6	CASSLRLANPGANVLTF
TRBV27	TRBJ1-2	CASSPLGGSDGYTF
TRBV5-1	TRBJ1-2	CASSLPRGAYGYTF
TRBV2	TRBJ2-7	CASAQALYEQYF
TRBV28	TRBJ1-5	CASSFTGTTQPQHF
TRBV12-3/TRBV12-4	TRBJ2-3	CASSLRDGLTDTQYF
TRBV7-2	TRBJ1-2	CASSSRTGGGDGYTF
TRBV6-6	TRBJ1-2	CASRFKGPPDYGYTF
TRBV5-1	TRBJ2-5	CASSAQLETQYF
TRBV4-3	TRBJ2-3	CASSQGLLADYTDTQYF
TRBV20-1	TRBJ2-4	CSAPSPKAAKNIQYF
TRBV7-2	TRBJ2-3	CASSLIDTQYF
TRBV28	TRBJ2-3	CASSLDLQGTDTQYF
TRBV28	TRBJ2-5	CASSLFGVSQETQYF
TRBV27	TRBJ2-7	CASSFDPRGHEQYF
TRBV7-2	TRBJ1-2	CASSGTWAYGYTF
TRBV19	TRBJ2-5	CASTVSGSETQYF
TRBV7-2	TRBJ1-1	CASSSALGNTEAFF
TRBV2	TRBJ2-5	CASTKGTAYQETQYF
TRBV29-1	TRBJ2-5	CSVVGKGRKGETQYF
TRBV27	TRBJ2-5	CASSPRGTESETQYF
TRBV10-3	TRBJ2-2	CAISENPGVNTGELFF
TRBV7-2	TRBJ1-5	CASSLELGSQHF
TRBV7-9	TRBJ2-4	CASSKWRTGYKNIQYF
TRBV12-3/TRBV12-4	TRBJ1-6	CASSLVSGNSPLHF
TRBV28	TRBJ1-5	CASTLGGAVGPQHF
TRBV5-6	TRBJ2-1	CASSRTMNEQFF
TRBV7-2	TRBJ2-1	CASSRSREQFF
TRBV12-3/TRBV12-4	TRBJ2-4	CASSPENIQYF
TRBV5-5	TRBJ1-6	CASSLGYRSDSPLHF
TRBV6-4	TRBJ2-1	CASSVGLAGGNEQFF
TRBV6-2/TRBV6-3	TRBJ2-2	CASSWTGGRTGELFF
TRBV7-8	TRBJ1-2	CASSSSGTGYGYTF
TRBV5-1	TRBJ2-1	CASSISGYNEQFF
TRBV20-1	TRBJ2-3	CSARTDTQYF
TRBV7-2	TRBJ2-3	CASTEQAGRTDTQYF
TRBV19	TRBJ1-2	CASSIRHHQDNGYTF